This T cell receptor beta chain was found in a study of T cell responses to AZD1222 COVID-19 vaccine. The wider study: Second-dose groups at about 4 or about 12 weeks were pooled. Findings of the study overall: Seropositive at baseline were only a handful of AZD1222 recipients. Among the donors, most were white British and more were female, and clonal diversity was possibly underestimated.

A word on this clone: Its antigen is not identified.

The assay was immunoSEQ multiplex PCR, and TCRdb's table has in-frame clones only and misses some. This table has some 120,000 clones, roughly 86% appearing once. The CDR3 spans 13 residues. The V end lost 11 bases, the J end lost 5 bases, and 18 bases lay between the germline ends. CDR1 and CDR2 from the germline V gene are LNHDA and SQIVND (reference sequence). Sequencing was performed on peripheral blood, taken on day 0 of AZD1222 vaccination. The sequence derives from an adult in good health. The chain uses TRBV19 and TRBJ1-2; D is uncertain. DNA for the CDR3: TGTGCCTCTAGCCCAAGGGTGTATTATGGCTACACCTTC. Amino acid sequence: CASSPRVYYGYTF.